This entry describes one T cell receptor (beta chain). The data derive from a study of T cell changes during pregnancy in multiple sclerosis. V was cut by 1 base and J by 0 bases, with 13 bases left in between. The CDR3 extends over 18 amino acids. Germline values: CDR1 SEHNR, CDR2 FQNEAQ (reference sequence). Some clones are missing from TCRdb's copy, which holds only in-frame ones; the method was immunoSEQ multiplex PCR. The sample lists roughly 59,000 clones, about 93% seen once, with less than 1.5% in the top ten. The chain is built from TRBV7-9 and TRBJ2-6; D may be TRBD1 (5 bases). The receptor was derived from a female donor in good health, enrolled as a control in a pregnancy study. Sequenced here: peripheral blood, sampled in the third trimester of pregnancy. The CDR3 protein is CASSLGQGRSSGANVLTF. The CDR3 coding sequence is TGTGCCAGCAGCTTAGGGCAGGGAAGGAGCTCTGGGGCCAACGTCCTGACTTTC. The entire variable domain, with the rest obtained from reference TRBV7-9 and TRBJ2-6, is as follows: DTGVSQNPRHKITKRGQNVTFRCDPISEHNRLYWYRQTLGQGPEFLTYFQNEAQLEKSRLLSDRFSAERPKGSFSTLEIQRTEQGDSAMYLCASSLGQGRSSGANVLTFGAGSRLTVL.